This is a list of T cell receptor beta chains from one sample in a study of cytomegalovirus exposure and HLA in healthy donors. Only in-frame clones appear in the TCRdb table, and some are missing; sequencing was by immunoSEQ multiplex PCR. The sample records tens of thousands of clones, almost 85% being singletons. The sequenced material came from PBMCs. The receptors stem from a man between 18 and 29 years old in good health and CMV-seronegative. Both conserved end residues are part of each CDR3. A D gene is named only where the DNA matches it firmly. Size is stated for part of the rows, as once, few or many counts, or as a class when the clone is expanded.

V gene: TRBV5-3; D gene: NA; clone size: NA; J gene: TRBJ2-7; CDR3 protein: CARLRTLRDTSSYEQYF; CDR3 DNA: TGTGCCAGATTGCGGACCCTTCGGGACACCTCCTCCTACGAGCAGTACTTC
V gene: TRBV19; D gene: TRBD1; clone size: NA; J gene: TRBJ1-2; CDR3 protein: CASSTHRGQGNYGYTF; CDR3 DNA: TGTGCCAGTAGTACACACCGGGGACAGGGAAACTATGGCTACACCTTC
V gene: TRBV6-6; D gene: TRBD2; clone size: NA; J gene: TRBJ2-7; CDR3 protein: CASSYGLAGDSYEQYF; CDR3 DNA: TGTGCCAGCAGTTACGGACTAGCGGGGGACTCCTACGAGCAGTACTTC
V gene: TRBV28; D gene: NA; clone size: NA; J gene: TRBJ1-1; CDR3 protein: CASSRATGNTEAFF; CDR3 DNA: TGTGCCAGCAGTCGGGCGACAGGGAACACTGAAGCTTTCTTT
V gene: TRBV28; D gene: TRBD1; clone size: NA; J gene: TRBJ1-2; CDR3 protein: CASSRPGQGREGKSYGYTF; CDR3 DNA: TGTGCCAGCAGTAGGCCGGGACAGGGGCGTGAAGGGAAGAGCTATGGCTACACCTTC
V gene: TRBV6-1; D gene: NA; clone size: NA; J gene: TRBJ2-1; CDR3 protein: CASSVPPNNEQFF; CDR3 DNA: TGTGCCAGCAGTGTCCCCCCCAACAATGAGCAGTTCTTC
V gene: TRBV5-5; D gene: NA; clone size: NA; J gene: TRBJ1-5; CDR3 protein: CASSGGQLNQPQHF; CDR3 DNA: TGTGCCAGCAGCGGTGGACAGCTCAATCAGCCCCAGCATTTT
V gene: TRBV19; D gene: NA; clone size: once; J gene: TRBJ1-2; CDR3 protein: CASSLLVNYGYTF; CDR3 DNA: TGTGCCAGTAGTCTCCTTGTAAACTATGGCTACACCTTC
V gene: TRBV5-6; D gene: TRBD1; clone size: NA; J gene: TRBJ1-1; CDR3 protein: CASTDRDRKNTEAFF; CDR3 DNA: TGTGCCAGCACCGACCGGGACAGGAAGAACACTGAAGCTTTCTTT
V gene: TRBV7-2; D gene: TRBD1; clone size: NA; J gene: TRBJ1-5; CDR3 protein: CASSLVVGGDQPQHF; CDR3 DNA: TGTGCCAGCAGCTTAGTCGTAGGGGGCGATCAGCCCCAGCATTTT
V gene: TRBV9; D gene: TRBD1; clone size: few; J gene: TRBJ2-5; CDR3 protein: CASSVGTGWFETQYF; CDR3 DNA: TGTGCCAGCAGCGTAGGGACAGGGTGGTTTGAGACCCAGTACTTC
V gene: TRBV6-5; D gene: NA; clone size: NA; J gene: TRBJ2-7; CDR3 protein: CASSYSPGQGNYEQYF; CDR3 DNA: TGTGCCAGCAGTTACTCACCGGGGCAGGGGAACTACGAGCAGTACTTC
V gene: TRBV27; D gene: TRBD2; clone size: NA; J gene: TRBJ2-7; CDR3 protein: CASSFGGAGLAWGSYEQYF; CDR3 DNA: TGTGCCAGCAGTTTTGGGGGGGCAGGACTAGCCTGGGGTTCCTACGAGCAGTACTTC
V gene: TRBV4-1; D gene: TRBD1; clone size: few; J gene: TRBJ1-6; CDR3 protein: CASSQVPGQGHSPLHF; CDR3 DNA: TGCGCCAGCAGCCAAGTCCCAGGACAGGGGCACTCACCCCTCCACTTT
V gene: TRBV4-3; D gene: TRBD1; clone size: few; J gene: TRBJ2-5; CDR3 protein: CASSQDWDRVWETQYF; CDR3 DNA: TGCGCCAGCAGCCAAGATTGGGACAGGGTTTGGGAGACCCAGTACTTC
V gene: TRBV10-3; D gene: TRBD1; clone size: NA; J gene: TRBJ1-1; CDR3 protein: CAIRAGTGTSEAFF; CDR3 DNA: TGTGCCATCAGGGCCGGGACAGGGACATCAGAAGCTTTCTTT
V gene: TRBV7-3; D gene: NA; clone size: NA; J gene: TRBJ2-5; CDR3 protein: CASSLTSGTQYF; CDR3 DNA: TGTGCCAGCAGCTTAACCAGCGGGACCCAGTACTTC
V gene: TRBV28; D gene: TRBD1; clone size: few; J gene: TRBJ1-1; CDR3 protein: CASSWMTGGFTEAFF; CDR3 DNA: TGTGCCAGCAGTTGGATGACAGGGGGATTCACTGAAGCTTTCTTT
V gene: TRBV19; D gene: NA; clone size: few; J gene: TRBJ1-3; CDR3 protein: CASSQLRGNSGNTIYF; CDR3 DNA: TGTGCCAGTTCCCAGTTAAGGGGTAATTCTGGAAACACCATATATTTT
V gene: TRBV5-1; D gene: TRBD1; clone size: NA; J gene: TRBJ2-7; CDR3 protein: CASSGTGDFEQYF; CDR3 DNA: TGCGCCAGCAGTGGGACAGGGGACTTCGAGCAGTACTTC
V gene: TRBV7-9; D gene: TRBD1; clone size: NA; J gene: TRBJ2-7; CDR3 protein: CASSPSGTAYEQYF; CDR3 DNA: TGTGCCAGCAGCCCTTCCGGGACAGCTTACGAGCAGTACTTC
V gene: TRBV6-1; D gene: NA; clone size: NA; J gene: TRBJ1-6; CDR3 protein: CASKPPDRETSPLHF; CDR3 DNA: TGTGCCAGCAAGCCACCGGACAGAGAGACTTCACCCCTCCACTTT
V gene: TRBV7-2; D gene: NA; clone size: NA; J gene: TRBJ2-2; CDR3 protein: CASSHVGGLATGELFF; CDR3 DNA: TGTGCCAGCAGCCACGTCGGGGGGCTTGCAACCGGGGAGCTGTTTTTT
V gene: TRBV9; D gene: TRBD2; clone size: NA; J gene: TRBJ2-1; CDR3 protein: CASSAGRREPVLYNEQFF; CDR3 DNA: TGTGCCAGCAGCGCCGGGAGGCGGGAGCCCGTACTATACAATGAGCAGTTCTTC
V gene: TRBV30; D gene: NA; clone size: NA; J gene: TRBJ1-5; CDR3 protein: CAWSATLGGSQPQHF; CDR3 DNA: TGTGCCTGGAGTGCGACCCTCGGCGGCAGCCAGCCCCAGCATTTT
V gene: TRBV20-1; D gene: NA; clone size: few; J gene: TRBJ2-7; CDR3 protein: CSARDTDEQYF; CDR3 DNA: TGCAGTGCTAGAGATACGGACGAGCAGTACTTC
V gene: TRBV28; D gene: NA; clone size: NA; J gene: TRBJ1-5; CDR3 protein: CASSLWGVPNQPQHF; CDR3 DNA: TGTGCCAGCAGTTTGTGGGGGGTTCCCAATCAGCCCCAGCATTTT
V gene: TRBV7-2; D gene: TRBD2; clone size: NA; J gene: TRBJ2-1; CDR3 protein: CASSPRTSGGTEQFF; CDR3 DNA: TGTGCCAGCAGCCCTCGGACTAGCGGGGGGACTGAGCAGTTCTTC
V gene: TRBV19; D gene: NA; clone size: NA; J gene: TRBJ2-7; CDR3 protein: CASSAGTTYEQYF; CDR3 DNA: TGTGCCAGTAGTGCGGGAACCACCTACGAGCAGTACTTC
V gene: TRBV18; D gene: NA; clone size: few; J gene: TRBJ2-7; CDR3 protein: CASSGSGTYEQYF; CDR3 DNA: TGTGCCAGCTCAGGGTCGGGGACCTACGAGCAGTACTTC
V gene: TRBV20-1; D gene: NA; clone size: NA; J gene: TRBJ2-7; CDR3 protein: CSATGTYEQYF; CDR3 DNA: TGCAGTGCTACAGGGACCTACGAGCAGTACTTC
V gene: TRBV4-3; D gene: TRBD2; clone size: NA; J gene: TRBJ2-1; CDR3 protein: CASSKGLAEYNEQFF; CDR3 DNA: TGCGCCAGCAGTAAGGGACTAGCGGAGTACAATGAGCAGTTCTTC
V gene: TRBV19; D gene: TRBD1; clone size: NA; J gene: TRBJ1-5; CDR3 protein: CASSKPGQGNQPQHF; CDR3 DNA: TGTGCCAGCAGTAAACCGGGACAGGGCAATCAGCCCCAGCATTTT
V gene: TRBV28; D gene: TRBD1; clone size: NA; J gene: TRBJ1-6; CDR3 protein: CASSSRGSYNSPLHF; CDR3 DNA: TGTGCCAGCAGCAGCAGGGGGTCCTATAATTCACCCCTCCACTTT
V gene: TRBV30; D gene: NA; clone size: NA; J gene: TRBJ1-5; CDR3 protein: CAWSVGHSINQPQHF; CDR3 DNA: TGTGCCTGGAGTGTAGGACATTCAATCAATCAGCCCCAGCATTTT
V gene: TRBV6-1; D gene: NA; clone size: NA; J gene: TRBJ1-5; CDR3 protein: CASSEWLRDSNQPQHF; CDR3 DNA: TGTGCCAGCAGTGAATGGTTGAGGGATAGCAATCAGCCCCAGCATTTT
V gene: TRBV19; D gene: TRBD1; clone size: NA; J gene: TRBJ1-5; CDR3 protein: CASSYPDREGQPQHF; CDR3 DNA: TGTGCCAGTAGTTACCCTGACAGGGAAGGCCAGCCCCAGCATTTT
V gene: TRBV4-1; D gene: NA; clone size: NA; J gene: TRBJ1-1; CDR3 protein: CASSQVGGSNTEAFF; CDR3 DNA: TGCGCCAGCAGCCAAGTTGGTGGTAGTAACACTGAAGCTTTCTTT
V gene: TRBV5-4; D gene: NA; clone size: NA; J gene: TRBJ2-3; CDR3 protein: CASSLLSRPDTQYF; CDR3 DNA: TGTGCCAGCAGCTTGTTGTCGCGCCCAGATACGCAGTATTTT
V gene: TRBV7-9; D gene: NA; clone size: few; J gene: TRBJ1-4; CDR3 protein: CASTLKGGEKLFF; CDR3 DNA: TGTGCCAGCACCCTTAAGGGGGGGGAAAAACTGTTTTTT
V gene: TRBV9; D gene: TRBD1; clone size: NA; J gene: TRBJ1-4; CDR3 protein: CVSSLLDRGNEKLFF; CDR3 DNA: TGTGTCAGCAGCTTGCTGGACAGGGGTAATGAAAAACTGTTTTTT
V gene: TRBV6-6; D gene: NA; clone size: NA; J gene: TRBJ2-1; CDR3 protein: CASSYIVAGNEQFF; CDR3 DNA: TGTGCCAGCAGTTACATAGTAGCAGGGAATGAGCAGTTCTTC
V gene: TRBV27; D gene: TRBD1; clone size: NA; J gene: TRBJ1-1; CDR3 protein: CASSDYDRGDTEAFF; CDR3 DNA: TGTGCCAGCAGCGACTACGACAGGGGTGACACTGAAGCTTTCTTT
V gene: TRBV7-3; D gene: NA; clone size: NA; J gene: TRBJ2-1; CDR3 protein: CASSLFGGEQFF; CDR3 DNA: TGTGCCAGCAGTCTATTCGGGGGTGAGCAGTTCTTC
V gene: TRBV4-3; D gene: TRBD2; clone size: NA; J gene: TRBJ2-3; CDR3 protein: CASSQLLTGTSGTDTQYF; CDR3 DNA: TGCGCCAGCAGCCAACTTCTAACCGGGACTAGCGGCACAGATACGCAGTATTTT
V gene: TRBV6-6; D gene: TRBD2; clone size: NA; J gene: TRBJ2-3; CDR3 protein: CASTRLAGELTDTQYF; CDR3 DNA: TGTGCCAGCACCCGACTAGCGGGAGAGCTTACAGATACGCAGTATTTT
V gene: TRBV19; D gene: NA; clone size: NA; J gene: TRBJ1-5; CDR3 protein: CASSIDRAPYSNQPQHF; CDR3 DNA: TGTGCCAGTAGTATAGACAGGGCGCCATATAGCAATCAGCCCCAGCATTTT
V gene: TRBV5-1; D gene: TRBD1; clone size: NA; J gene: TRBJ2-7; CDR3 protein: CASSRDSYEQYF; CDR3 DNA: TGCGCCAGCAGCCGGGACAGCTACGAGCAGTACTTC
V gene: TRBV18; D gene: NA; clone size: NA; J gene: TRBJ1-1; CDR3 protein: CASSPSKDSEAFF; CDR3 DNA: TGTGCCAGCTCACCATCGAAGGACAGTGAAGCTTTCTTT
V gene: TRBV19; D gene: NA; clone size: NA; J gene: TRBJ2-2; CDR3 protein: CASRAAGLTGELFF; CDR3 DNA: TGTGCCAGTAGGGCAGCGGGTCTCACCGGGGAGCTGTTTTTT
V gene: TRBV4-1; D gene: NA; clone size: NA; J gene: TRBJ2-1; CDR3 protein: CASSQERKDYLYNEQFF; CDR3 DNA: TGCGCCAGCAGCCAAGAGAGGAAGGACTACCTATACAATGAGCAGTTCTTC
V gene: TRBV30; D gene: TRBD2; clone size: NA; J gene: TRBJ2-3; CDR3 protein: CAWSVLAGAGTDTQYF; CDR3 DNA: TGTGCCTGGAGTGTACTAGCGGGAGCGGGCACAGATACGCAGTATTTT
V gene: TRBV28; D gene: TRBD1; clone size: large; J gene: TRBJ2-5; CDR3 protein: CATIQGWGETQYF; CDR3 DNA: TGTGCCACGATACAGGGGTGGGGGGAGACCCAGTACTTC
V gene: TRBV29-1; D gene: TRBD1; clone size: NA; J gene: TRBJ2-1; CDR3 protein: CSVGTGGSMQFF; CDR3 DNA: TGCAGCGTTGGGACAGGGGGATCGATGCAGTTCTTC
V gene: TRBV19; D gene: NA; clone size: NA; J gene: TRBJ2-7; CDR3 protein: CASSLGTSTFYEQYF; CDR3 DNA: TGTGCCAGTAGTTTGGGCACGTCCACCTTCTACGAGCAGTACTTC
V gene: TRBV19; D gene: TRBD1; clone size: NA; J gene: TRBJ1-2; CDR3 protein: CASSSGQFYGYTF; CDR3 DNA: TGTGCCAGTAGTTCGGGACAGTTCTATGGCTACACCTTC
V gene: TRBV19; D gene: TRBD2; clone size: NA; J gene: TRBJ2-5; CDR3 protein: CASSPLAGGLETQYF; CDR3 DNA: TGTGCCAGTAGTCCACTAGCGGGGGGCTTGGAGACCCAGTACTTC